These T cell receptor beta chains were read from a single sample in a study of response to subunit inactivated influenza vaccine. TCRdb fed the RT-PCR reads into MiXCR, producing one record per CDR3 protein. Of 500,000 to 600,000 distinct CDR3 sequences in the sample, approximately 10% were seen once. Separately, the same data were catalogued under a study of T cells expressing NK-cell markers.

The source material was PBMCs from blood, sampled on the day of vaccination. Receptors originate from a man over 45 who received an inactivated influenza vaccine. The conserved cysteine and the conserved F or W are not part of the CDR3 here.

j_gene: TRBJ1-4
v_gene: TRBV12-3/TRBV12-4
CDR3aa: ASSYEGTNEKLF

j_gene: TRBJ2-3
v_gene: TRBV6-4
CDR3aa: ASSDFVQGAHHTQY

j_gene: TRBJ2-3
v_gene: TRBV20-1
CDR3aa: SARTSGRRDTQY

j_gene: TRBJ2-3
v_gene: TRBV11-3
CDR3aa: ASSQGQGATDTQY

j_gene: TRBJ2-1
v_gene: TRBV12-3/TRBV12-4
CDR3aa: ASSLGTSGRMNEQF

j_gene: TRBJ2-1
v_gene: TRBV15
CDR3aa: ATSARDRGGEQF

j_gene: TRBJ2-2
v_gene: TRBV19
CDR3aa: ASRGREYTGELF

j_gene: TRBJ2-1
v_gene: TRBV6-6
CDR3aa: ASSAGPGEQF

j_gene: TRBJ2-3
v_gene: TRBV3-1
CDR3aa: ASSQEGIQGAKDTQY

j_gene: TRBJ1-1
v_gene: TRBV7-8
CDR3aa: ASSLWETGVYTEAF

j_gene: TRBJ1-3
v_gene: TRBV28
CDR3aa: ATTGLGLTIY

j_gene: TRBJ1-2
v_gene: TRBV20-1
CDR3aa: SARAYGYT

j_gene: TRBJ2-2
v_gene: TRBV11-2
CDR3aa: ASSLRQTGGELF

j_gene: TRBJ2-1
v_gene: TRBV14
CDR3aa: ASSQIGLEQF

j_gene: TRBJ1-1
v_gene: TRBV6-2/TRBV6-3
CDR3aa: ASSYPAGGGTEAF

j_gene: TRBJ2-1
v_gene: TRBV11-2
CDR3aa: ASSLGGRPLNEQF

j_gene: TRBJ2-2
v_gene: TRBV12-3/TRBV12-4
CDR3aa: ASTLGWEKGGELF

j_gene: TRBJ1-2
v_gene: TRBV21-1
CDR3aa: ASSKKRGRDYGYT

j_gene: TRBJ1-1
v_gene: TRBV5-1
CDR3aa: ASSEYLNTEAF

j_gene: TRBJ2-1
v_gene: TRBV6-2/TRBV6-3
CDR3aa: ASRQAGVYNEQF

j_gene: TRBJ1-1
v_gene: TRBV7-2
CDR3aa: ASSLVPRNAEAF

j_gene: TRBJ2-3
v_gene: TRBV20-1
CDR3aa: SARDRVRTDTQY

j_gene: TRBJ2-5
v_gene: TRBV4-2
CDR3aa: ASSQQASGSWETQY

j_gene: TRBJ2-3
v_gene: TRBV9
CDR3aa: ASSVDSGARDTQY

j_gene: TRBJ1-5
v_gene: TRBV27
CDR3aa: ASRNRDGQPQH

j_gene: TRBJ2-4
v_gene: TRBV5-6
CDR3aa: ASRVGSLAKNIQY

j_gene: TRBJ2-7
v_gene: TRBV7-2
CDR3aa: ASSFSSGTVYEQY

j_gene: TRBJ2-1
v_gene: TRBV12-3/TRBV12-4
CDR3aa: ASSLAPGGVGNEQF

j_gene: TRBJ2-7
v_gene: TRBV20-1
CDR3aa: SARGGWEQY

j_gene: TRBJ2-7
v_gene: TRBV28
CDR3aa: ASSPGVVEQY

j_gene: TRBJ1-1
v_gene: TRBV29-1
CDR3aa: SATIFGMNTEAF

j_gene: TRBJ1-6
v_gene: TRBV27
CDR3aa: ASSLTGMSSPLH

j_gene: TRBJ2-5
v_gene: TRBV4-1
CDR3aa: ASSLIGGSSSWETQY

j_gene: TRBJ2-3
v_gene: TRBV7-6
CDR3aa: ASSLARGILTDTQY

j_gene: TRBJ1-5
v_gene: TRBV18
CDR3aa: ASSPLPINQPQH

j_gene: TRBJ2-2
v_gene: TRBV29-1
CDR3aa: SVALRLTTGELF

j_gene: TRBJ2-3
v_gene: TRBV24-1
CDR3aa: ATSEPTSGDTQY

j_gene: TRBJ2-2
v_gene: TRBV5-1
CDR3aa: ASSPDGPNTGELF

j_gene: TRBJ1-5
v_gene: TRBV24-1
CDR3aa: ATSDGTAKPQH

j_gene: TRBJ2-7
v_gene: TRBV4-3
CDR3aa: ASSQGRGNEQY

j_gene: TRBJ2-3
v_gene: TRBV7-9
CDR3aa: ASSSPSGRATDTQY

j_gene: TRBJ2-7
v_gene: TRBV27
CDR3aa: ASTTVAGGFYEQY

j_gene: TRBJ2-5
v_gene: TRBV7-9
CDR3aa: ASTVGLAIDQETQY

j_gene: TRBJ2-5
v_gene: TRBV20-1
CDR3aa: SARREGWAETQY

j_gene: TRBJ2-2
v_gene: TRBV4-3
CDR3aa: ASSQDDLGRRGELF

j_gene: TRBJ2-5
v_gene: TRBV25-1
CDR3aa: ASSDASGRAETQY

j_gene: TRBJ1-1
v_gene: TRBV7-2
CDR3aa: ASSSRGWVNTEAF

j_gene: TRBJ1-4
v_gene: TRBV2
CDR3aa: ASSSTVDEKLF

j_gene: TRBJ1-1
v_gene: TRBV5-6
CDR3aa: ASSRRTGLMNTEAF

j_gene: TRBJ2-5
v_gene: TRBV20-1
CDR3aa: SAAPEGLAGGGETQY

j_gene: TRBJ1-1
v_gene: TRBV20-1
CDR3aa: SASGTENTEAF

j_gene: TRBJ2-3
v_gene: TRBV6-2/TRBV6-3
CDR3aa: ASSYRLAGFSTDTQY

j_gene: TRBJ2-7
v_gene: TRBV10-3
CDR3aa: AISDSGTSSYEQY

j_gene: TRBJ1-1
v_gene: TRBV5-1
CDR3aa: ASSISEQGHDTEAF

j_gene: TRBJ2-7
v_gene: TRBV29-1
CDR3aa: SATTPGHPYEQY

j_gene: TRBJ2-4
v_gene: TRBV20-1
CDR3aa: SAPWGAKNIQY

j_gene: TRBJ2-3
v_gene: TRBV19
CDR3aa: ASSIMAGSTDTQY

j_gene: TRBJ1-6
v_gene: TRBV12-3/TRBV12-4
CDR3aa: ASGTDRGRNTLH

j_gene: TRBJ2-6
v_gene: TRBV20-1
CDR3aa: SARTSTGGTSGANVLT

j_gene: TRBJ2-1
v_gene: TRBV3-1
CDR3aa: ASSPIVVEQF